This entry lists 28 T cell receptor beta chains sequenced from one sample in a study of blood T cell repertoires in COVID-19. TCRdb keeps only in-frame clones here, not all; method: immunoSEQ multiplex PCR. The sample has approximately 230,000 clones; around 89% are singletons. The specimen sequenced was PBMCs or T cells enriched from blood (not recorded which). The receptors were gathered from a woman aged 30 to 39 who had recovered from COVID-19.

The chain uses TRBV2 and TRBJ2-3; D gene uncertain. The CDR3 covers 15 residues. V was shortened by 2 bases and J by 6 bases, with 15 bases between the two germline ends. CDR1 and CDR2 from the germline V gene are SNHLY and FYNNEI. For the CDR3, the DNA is TGTGCCAGCAGTGAATTTGTCGCCTCCGGGGATACGCAGTATTTT. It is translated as CASSEFVASGDTQYF.

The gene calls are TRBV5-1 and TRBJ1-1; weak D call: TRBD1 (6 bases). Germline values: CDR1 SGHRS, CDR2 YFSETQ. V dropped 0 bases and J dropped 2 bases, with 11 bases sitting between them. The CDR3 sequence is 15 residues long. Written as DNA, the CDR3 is TGCGCCAGCAGCTTGGTACAGGGCATTAACACTGAAGCTTTCTTT. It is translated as CASSLVQGINTEAFF.

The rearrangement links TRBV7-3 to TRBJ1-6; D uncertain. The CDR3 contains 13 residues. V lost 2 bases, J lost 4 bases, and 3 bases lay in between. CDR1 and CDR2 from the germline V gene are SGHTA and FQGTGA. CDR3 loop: CASSLEYNSPLHF. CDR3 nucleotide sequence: TGTGCCAGCAGCTTAGAGTATAATTCACCCCTCCACTTT.

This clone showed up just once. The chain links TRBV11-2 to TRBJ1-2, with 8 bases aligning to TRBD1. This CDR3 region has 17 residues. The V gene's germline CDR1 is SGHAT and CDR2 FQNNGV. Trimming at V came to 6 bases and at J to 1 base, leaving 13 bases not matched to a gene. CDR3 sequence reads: CASRGTDRDVFNYGYTF. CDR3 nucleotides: TGTGCCAGCAGGGGAACGGACAGGGACGTATTTAACTATGGCTACACCTTC.

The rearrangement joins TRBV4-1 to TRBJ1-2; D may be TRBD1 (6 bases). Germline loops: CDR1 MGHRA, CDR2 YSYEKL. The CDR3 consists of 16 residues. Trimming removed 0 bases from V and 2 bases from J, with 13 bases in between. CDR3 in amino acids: CASSQDIRQGNYGYTF. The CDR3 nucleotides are TGCGCCAGCAGCCAAGATATAAGGCAGGGGAACTATGGCTACACCTTC.

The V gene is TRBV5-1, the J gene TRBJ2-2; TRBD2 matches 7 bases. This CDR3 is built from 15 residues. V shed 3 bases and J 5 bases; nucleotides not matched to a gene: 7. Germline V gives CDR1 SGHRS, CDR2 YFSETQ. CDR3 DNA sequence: TGCGCCAGCAGCTGGGGGAGGGCCTTTACCGGGGAGCTGTTTTTT. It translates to CASSWGRAFTGELFF.

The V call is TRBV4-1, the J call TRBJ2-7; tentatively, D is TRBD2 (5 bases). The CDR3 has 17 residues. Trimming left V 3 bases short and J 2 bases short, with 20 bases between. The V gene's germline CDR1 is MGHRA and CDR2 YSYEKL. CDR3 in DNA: TGCGCCAGCAGCCATATTAGTTTAGGACTGGAGCCCTACGAGCAGTACTTC. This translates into CASSHISLGLEPYEQYF.

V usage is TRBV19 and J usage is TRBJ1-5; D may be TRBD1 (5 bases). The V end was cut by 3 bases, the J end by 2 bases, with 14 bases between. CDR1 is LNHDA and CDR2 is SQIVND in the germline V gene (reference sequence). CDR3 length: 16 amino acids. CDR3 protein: CASSINRGGGNQPQHF. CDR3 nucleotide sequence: TGTGCCAGTAGTATTAATAGGGGCGGGGGCAATCAGCCCCAGCATTTT.

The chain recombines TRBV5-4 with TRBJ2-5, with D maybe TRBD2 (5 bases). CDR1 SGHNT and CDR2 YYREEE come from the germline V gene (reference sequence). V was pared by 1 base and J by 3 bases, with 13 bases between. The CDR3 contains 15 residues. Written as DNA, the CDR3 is TGTGCCAGCAGCTTGTCTTTAGGAGGTGAAGAGACCCAGTACTTC. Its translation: CASSLSLGGEETQYF.

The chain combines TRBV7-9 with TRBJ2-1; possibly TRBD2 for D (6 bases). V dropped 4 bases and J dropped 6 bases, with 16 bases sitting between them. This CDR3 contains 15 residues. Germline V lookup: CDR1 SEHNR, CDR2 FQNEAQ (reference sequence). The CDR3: CASSSRLEAVNEQFF. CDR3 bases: TGTGCCAGCAGCTCCCGACTAGAGGCGGTCAATGAGCAGTTCTTC.

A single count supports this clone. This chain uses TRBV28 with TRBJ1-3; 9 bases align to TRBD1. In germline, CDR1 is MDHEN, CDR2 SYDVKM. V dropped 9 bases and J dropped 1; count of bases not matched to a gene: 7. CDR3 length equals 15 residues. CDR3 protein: CASGDRVLSGNTIYF. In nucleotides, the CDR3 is TGTGCCAGTGGGGACAGGGTACTTTCTGGAAACACCATATATTTT.

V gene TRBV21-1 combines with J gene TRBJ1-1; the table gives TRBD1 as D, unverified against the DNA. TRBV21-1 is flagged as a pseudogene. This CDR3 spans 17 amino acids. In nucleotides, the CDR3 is TGTGCCAGCAGCAAACTAAAACAGGGCGCCTGGAACACTGAAGCTTTCTTT. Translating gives CASSKLKQGAWNTEAFF.

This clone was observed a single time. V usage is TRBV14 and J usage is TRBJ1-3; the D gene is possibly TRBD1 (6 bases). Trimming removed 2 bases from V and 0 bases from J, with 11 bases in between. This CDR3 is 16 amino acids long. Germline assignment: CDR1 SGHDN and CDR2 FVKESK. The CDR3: CASSQQGSFSGNTIYF. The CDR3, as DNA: TGTGCCAGCAGCCAACAGGGGTCCTTCTCTGGAAACACCATATATTTT.

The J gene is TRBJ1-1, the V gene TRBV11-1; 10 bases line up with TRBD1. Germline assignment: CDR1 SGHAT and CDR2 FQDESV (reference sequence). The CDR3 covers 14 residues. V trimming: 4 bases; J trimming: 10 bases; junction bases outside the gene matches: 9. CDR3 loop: CASSSTTRQGAAFF. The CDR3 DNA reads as TGTGCCAGCAGCTCGACGACCAGACAGGGGGCAGCTTTCTTT.

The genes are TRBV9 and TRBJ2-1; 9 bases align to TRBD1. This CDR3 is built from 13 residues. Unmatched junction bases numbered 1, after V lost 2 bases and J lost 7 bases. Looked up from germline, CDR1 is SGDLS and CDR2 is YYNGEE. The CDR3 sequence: CASSVGQGNEQFF. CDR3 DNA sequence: TGTGCCAGCAGCGTCGGACAGGGGAATGAGCAGTTCTTC.

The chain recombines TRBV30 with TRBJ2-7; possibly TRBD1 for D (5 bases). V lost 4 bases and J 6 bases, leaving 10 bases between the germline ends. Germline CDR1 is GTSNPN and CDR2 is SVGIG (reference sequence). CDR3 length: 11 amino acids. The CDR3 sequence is CAWNQGAEQYF. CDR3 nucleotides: TGTGCCTGGAACCAGGGTGCCGAGCAGTACTTC.

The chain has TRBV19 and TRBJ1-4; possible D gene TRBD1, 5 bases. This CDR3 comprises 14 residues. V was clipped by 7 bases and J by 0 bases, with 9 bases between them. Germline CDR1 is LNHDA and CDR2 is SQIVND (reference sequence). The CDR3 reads CASTPGTTNEKLFF. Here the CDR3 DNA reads TGTGCCAGTACCCCAGGGACAACTAATGAAAAACTGTTTTTT.

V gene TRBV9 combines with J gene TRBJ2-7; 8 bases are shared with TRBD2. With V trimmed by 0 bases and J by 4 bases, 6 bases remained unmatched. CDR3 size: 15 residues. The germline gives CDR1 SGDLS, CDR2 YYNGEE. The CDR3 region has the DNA TGTGCCAGCAGCGTAGGATCGGGAGGGGAATACGAGCAGTACTTC. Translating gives CASSVGSGGEYEQYF. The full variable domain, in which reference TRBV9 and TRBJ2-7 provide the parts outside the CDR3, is DSGVTQTPKHLITATGQRVTLRCSPRSGDLSVYWYQQSLDQGLQFLIQYYNGEERAKGNILERFSAQQFPDLHSELNLSSLELGDSALYFCASSVGSGGEYEQYFGPGTRLTVT.

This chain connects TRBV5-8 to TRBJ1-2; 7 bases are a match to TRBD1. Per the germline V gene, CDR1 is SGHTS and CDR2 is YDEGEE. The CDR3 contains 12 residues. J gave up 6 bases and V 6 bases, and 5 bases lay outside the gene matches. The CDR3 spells CASIQGIDGYTF. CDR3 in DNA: TGTGCCAGCATACAGGGGATAGATGGCTACACCTTC.

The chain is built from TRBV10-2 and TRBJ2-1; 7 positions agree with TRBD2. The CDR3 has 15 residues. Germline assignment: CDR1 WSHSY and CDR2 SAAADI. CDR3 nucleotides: TGCGCAACTCGGGGGGAGAATAGGGCCTACAATGAGCAGTTCTTC. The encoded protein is CATRGENRAYNEQFF.

CDR3 coding DNA: TGTGCCAGCACTCCTTTTTCTGCCGACAGGGTTTATGGCTACACCTTC. This sequence encodes CASTPFSADRVYGYTF. The chain uses TRBV11-3 and TRBJ1-2, with 7 bases aligning to TRBD1. CDR1 is SGHNT, CDR2 YENEEA, per germline. The CDR3 spans 16 residues. Trimming removed 7 bases from V and 5 bases from J; junction bases left unmatched: 16.

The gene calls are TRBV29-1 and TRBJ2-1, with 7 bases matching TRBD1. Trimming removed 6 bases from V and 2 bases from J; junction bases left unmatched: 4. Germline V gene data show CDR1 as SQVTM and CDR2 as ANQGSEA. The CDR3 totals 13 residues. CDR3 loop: CSVRTGTYNEQFF. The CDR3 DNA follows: TGCAGCGTCCGGACAGGAACCTACAATGAGCAGTTCTTC.

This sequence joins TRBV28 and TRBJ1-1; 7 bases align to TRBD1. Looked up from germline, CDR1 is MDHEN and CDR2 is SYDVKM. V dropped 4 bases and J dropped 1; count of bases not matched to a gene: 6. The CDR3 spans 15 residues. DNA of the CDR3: TGTGCCAGCAGTTCACCCCGACAGGGGAACACTGAAGCTTTCTTT. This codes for CASSSPRQGNTEAFF.

The CDR3 reads CASSYALSPYGYTF. Here the CDR3 DNA reads TGTGCCAGCAGTTACGCGCTAAGCCCCTATGGCTACACCTTC. The chain employs TRBV6-2 or TRBV6-3 and TRBJ1-2, with D hard to call. Germline V gives CDR1 MNHEY, CDR2 SVGEGT. The CDR3 extends over 14 amino acids. The ends were cut back, 2 bases at V and 4 bases at J, with 11 bases in the middle.

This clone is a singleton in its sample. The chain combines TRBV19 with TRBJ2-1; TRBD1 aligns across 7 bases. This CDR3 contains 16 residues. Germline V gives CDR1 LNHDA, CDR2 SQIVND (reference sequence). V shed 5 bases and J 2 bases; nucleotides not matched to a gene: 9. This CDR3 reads CASSHRGSPTYNEQFF. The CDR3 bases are TGTGCCAGTAGTCACAGGGGTTCCCCCACCTACAATGAGCAGTTCTTC.

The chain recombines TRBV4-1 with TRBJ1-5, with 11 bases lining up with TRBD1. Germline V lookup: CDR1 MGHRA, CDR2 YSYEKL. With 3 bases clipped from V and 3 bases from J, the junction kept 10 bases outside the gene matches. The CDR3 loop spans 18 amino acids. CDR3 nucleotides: TGCGCCAGCAGCCACGGGACAGGGGGTGGCAAGGTCAATCAGCCCCAGCATTTT. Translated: CASSHGTGGGKVNQPQHF.

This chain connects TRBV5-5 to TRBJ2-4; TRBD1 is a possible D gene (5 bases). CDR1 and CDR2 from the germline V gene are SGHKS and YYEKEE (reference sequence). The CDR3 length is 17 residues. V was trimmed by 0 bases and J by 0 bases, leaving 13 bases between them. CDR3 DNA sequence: TGTGCCAGCAGCTTGGGGGGCTTGGGGCTAGCCAAAAACATTCAGTACTTC. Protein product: CASSLGGLGLAKNIQYF. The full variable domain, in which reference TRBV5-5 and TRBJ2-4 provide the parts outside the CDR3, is DAGVTQSPTHLIKTRGQQVTLRCSPISGHKSVSWYQQVLGQGPQFIFQYYEKEERGRGNFPDRFSARQFPNYSSELNVNALLLGDSALYLCASSLGGLGLAKNIQYFGAGTRLSVL.

CDR3: CASAGGLSNQPQHF. The CDR3 coding sequence is TGTGCCAGCGCAGGGGGCCTTAGCAATCAGCCCCAGCATTTT. The chain recombines TRBV2 with TRBJ1-5, with 8 nucleotides matching TRBD1. CDR3 length equals 14 residues. The V gene's germline CDR1 is SNHLY and CDR2 FYNNEI. The J segment lost 0 bases and the V segment lost 8 bases, leaving 3 bases of the junction unmatched.